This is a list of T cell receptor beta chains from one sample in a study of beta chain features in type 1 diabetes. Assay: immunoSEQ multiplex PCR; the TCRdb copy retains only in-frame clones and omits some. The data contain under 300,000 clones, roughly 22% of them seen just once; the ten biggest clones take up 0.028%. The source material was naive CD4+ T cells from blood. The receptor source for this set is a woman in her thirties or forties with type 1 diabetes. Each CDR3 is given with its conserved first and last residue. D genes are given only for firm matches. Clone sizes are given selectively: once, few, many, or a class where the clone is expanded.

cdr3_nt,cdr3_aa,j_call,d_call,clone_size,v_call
TGTGCCAGCAGCCAAGATAGCGGGGGCTCCTACGAGCAGTACTTC,CASSQDSGGSYEQYF,TRBJ2-7,TRBD2,-,TRBV4-2
TGTGCCTGGGGGACCCGGGGGGGGGTTCAGTACTTC,CAWGTRGGVQYF,TRBJ2-4,TRBD2,-,TRBV30
TGTGCCAGCAGCCCTCCGGGACTAGCGGGAGGGCCGGCGCAGTATTTT,CASSPPGLAGGPAQYF,TRBJ2-3,TRBD2,-,TRBV25-1
TGTGCCAGCAGTGCGGACAGGGGGAATGAAAAACTGTTTTTT,CASSADRGNEKLFF,TRBJ1-4,TRBD1,few,TRBV6-5
TGTGCCAGCAGCCAAGAGCGAAGGACAGCGCTATCACCCCTCCACTTT,CASSQERRTALSPLHF,TRBJ1-6,-,-,TRBV4-2
TGTGCCAGCAGTTTACCAAGGACTAGCGGCCGCACAGATACGCAGTATTTT,CASSLPRTSGRTDTQYF,TRBJ2-3,TRBD2,-,TRBV28
TGTGCCAGCAGCTCAACCGGGACTAGCCTCAAGGAGCAGTTCTTC,CASSSTGTSLKEQFF,TRBJ2-1,TRBD2,-,TRBV13
TGTGCCAGCAGCCAAGGGGGAGACGAGCAGTACTTC,CASSQGGDEQYF,TRBJ2-7,-,-,TRBV4-2
TGTGCCTGGACCGGGATTTCATACAATGAGCAGTTCTTC,CAWTGISYNEQFF,TRBJ2-1,-,few,TRBV30
TGCGCCAGCAGCTTGGATCAGGGGGAAGCTTTCTTT,CASSLDQGEAFF,TRBJ1-1,-,-,TRBV5-1
TGCAGCGTCCGGCAGGGGGAAGGTCAGCCCCAGCATTTT,CSVRQGEGQPQHF,TRBJ1-5,TRBD1,-,TRBV29-1
TGTGCCAGCAGCAACAGGGACTATGGCTACACCTTC,CASSNRDYGYTF,TRBJ1-2,-,-,TRBV7-9
TGCAGCGTGGCCCGGGACAGGGGATCCACCGGGGAGCTGTTTTTT,CSVARDRGSTGELFF,TRBJ2-2,TRBD1,-,TRBV29-1
TGCGCCAGCAGCCGATCAGCGGCTAGCACAGATACGCAGTATTTT,CASSRSAASTDTQYF,TRBJ2-3,-,-,TRBV4-3
TGTGCCTGGAACGTTAGGGGAATTGGTGAAAAACTGTTTTTT,CAWNVRGIGEKLFF,TRBJ1-4,-,few,TRBV30
TGTGCCACCAGCAGAGATCAACAGGGAAGCAATCAGCCCCAGCATTTT,CATSRDQQGSNQPQHF,TRBJ1-5,-,few,TRBV15
TGTGCCAGCAGCATGACAGGGTCAGGGGCCTATGGCTACACCTTC,CASSMTGSGAYGYTF,TRBJ1-2,TRBD1,-,TRBV9
TGTGCCAGCAGTCTACAGGGCCTGTCGAAAAACATTCAGTACTTC,CASSLQGLSKNIQYF,TRBJ2-4,-,-,TRBV27
TGCGCCAGCAGCCGAGGAGGGTATACAGACCTCAGCACAGATACGCAGTATTTT,CASSRGGYTDLSTDTQYF,TRBJ2-3,-,few,TRBV5-1
TGTGCCAGCGGAATCGACAGGGCGGACGAGCAGTACTTC,CASGIDRADEQYF,TRBJ2-7,TRBD1,-,TRBV5-4
TGTGCCAGCTCACCGGGCAGTGGGCCCGGAGGGGAGACCCAGTACTTC,CASSPGSGPGGETQYF,TRBJ2-5,-,-,TRBV18
TGTGCCATACTTTATAATTCACCCCTCCACTTT,CAILYNSPLHF,TRBJ1-6,-,few,TRBV19
TGTGCCAGCAGCGTAGGCTGGGCTCAGGTTGGCTACACCTTC,CASSVGWAQVGYTF,TRBJ1-2,-,few,TRBV9
TGTGCCATCAAGGGAATAGCGGGAGGCTCCTACAATGAGCAGTTCTTC,CAIKGIAGGSYNEQFF,TRBJ2-1,TRBD2,-,TRBV10-3
TGTGCCAGCAGTGAGACAGGCCTCTATGGCTACACCTTC,CASSETGLYGYTF,TRBJ1-2,-,-,TRBV6-5
TGTGCCAGCAGCATTAGCCCTAGCGGGAGTGACGAGCAGTACTTC,CASSISPSGSDEQYF,TRBJ2-7,TRBD2,-,TRBV9
TGTGCCAGCAGTCCTAACTCTGGGGCCAACGTCCTGACTTTC,CASSPNSGANVLTF,TRBJ2-6,-,-,TRBV28
TGTGCCAGCAGGTTAGGCCCCGGGGAAGCGGTCGAGCAGTACTTC,CASRLGPGEAVEQYF,TRBJ2-7,-,-,TRBV7-2
TGTGCCAGCAGTCCCGCGGGGGGGACAGGATTCTACGAGCAGTACTTC,CASSPAGGTGFYEQYF,TRBJ2-7,-,-,TRBV27
TGCGCCAGCAGCCAAGAGTCATTCCCAGGGGAAGCGGACTATGGCTACACCTTC,CASSQESFPGEADYGYTF,TRBJ1-2,-,few,TRBV4-3
TGCAGCGTTGAAGGTCCTATGAACACTGAAGCTTTCTTT,CSVEGPMNTEAFF,TRBJ1-1,-,-,TRBV29-1
TGTGCCAGCAGCCAAACTAGCGGGAGCTTTTCCTACAATGAGCAGTTCTTC,CASSQTSGSFSYNEQFF,TRBJ2-1,TRBD2,-,TRBV11-2
TGTGCCTGGAGTGTACATAGCGGGGGCGGCTACACCTTC,CAWSVHSGGGYTF,TRBJ1-2,-,few,TRBV30
TGTGCCAGCAGCTTAGCCCGGGACATTGAAAAACTGTTTTTT,CASSLARDIEKLFF,TRBJ1-4,-,-,TRBV7-9
TGTGCCAGCAGGGAAGCGGGGGCCTCCTACAATGAGCAGTTCTTC,CASREAGASYNEQFF,TRBJ2-1,TRBD2,-,TRBV28
TGCGCCAGCAGCTGGGCCGGACAGGGGGCACAAGAGACCCAGTACTTC,CASSWAGQGAQETQYF,TRBJ2-5,TRBD1,-,TRBV5-1
TGTGCCACCAGCAGAGATGGGGAGGGGCTGGCCTACAATGAGCAGTTCTTC,CATSRDGEGLAYNEQFF,TRBJ2-1,TRBD2,few,TRBV15
TGTGCCAGCAGTGAAAGGACAGGCTCAGGTGGCTACACCTTC,CASSERTGSGGYTF,TRBJ1-2,TRBD1,once,TRBV2
TGTGCCAGCGTAGGAGGGTATGTAGGGAACACTGAAGCTTTCTTT,CASVGGYVGNTEAFF,TRBJ1-1,-,-,TRBV28
TGTGCCAGTACCCCGGACATCAGCTCCTATAATTCACCCCTCCACTTT,CASTPDISSYNSPLHF,TRBJ1-6,-,-,TRBV19
TGTGCCAGCAGTGCCGGGACTAGGCAGTTCTTC,CASSAGTRQFF,TRBJ2-1,TRBD2,few,TRBV9
TGTGCCATCAGTGCGACAGGGAGTACTGAAGCTTTCTTT,CAISATGSTEAFF,TRBJ1-1,TRBD1,-,TRBV10-3
TGTGCCAGCAGTCCAGGGGCTGAAGCTTTCTTT,CASSPGAEAFF,TRBJ1-1,-,-,TRBV18
TGCGCCAGCAGGACCGACATGAGTAATGGCTACACCTTC,CASRTDMSNGYTF,TRBJ1-2,-,-,TRBV5-1
TGTGCCACCAGCAGAGGGGGACAGGATTACAATGAGCAGTTCTTC,CATSRGGQDYNEQFF,TRBJ2-1,TRBD1,few,TRBV15
TGCGCCAGCAGCTTGGAGGCAGGGGAAAAGGCTTTCTTT,CASSLEAGEKAFF,TRBJ1-1,-,-,TRBV5-1
TGTGCCAGCAGCAGGGGGGGGCGGTCTGGGGCCAACGTCCTGACTTTC,CASSRGGRSGANVLTF,TRBJ2-6,-,-,TRBV9
TGTGCCTGGAGCCCGCGCGTTGGCTACACCTTC,CAWSPRVGYTF,TRBJ1-2,-,few,TRBV30
TGTGCCATCAGGCCCGTGACAGGGACCTATGGCTACACCTTC,CAIRPVTGTYGYTF,TRBJ1-2,TRBD1,few,TRBV10-3
TGTGCCAGCAGCTTAGAACAGGGGGGCACTGAAGCTTTCTTT,CASSLEQGGTEAFF,TRBJ1-1,TRBD1,-,TRBV5-4